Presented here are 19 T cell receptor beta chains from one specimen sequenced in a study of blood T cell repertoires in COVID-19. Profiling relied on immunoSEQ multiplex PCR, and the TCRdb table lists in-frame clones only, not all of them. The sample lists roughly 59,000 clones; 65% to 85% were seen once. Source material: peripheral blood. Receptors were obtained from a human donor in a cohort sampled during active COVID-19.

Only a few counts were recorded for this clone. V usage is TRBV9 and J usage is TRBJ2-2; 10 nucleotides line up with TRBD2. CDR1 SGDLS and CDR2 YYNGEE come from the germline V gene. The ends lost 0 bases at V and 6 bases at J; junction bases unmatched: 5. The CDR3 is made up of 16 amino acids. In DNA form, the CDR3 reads TGTGCCAGCAGCGTAGACCCTAGCGGGAGAGCCGGGGAGCTGTTTTTT. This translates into CASSVDPSGRAGELFF.

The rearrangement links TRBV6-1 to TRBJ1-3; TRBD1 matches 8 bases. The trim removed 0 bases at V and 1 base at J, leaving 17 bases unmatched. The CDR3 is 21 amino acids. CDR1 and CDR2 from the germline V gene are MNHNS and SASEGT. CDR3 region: CASSEAYDRGVLGLSGNTIYF. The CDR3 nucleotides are TGTGCCAGCAGTGAAGCATACGACAGGGGAGTACTGGGCTTATCTGGAAACACCATATATTTT.

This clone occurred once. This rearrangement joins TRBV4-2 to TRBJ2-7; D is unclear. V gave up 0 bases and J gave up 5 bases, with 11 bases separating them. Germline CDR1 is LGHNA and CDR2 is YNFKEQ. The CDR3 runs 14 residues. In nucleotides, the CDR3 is TGTGCCAGCAGCCAAGATCACCGGTCCGACGAGCAGTACTTC. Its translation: CASSQDHRSDEQYF.

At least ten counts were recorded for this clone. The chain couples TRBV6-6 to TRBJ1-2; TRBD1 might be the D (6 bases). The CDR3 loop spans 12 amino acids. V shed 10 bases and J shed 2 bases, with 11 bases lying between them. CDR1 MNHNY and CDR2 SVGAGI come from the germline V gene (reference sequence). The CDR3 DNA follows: TGTGCCATAGACCAGGGGAACTATGGCTACACCTTC. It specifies CAIDQGNYGYTF.

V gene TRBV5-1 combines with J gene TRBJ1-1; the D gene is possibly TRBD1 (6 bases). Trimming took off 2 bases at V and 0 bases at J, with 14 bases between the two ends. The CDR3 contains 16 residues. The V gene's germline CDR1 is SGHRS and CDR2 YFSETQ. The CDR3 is CASSFSPGHLNTEAFF. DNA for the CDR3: TGCGCCAGCAGCTTCTCCCCGGGACACCTGAACACTGAAGCTTTCTTT.

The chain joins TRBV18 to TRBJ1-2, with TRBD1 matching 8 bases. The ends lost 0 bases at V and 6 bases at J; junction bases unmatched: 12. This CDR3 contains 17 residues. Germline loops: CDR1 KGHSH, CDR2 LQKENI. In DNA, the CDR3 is TGTGCCAGCTCACCACCGTCGCGGCAGGGGGCTAATAATGGCTACACCTTC. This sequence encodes CASSPPSRQGANNGYTF.

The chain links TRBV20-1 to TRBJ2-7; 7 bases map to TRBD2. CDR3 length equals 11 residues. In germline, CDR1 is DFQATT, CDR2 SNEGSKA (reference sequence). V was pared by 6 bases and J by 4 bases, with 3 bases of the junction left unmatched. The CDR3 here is CSADSGYEQYF. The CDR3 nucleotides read TGCAGTGCCGATAGCGGGTACGAGCAGTACTTC.

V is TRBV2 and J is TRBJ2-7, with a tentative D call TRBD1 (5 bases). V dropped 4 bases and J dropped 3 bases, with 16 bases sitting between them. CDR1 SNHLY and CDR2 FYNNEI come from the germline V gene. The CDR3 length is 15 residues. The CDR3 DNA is TGTGCCAGCAGTGCCCCGTGGGGCGCGGACTACGAGCAGTACTTC. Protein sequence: CASSAPWGADYEQYF.

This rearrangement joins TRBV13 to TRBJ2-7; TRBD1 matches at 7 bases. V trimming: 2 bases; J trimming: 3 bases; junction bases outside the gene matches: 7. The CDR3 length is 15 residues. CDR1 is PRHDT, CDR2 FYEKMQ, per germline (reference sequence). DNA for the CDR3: TGTGCCAGCAGCTTAAGGTTTGGACAGGTCTACGAGCAGTACTTC. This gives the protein CASSLRFGQVYEQYF.

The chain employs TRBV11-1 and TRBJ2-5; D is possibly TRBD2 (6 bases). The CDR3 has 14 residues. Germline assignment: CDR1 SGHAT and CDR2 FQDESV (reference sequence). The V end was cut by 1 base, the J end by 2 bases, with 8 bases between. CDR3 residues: CASSLGGTQETQYF. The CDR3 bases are TGTGCCAGCAGCTTAGGGGGGACTCAAGAGACCCAGTACTTC.

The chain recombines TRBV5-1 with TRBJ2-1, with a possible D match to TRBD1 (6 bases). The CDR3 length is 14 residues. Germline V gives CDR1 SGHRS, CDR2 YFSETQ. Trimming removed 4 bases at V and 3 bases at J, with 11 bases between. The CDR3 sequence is CASSLGDIYNEQFF. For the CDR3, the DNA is TGCGCCAGCAGCCTGGGGGACATCTACAATGAGCAGTTCTTC.

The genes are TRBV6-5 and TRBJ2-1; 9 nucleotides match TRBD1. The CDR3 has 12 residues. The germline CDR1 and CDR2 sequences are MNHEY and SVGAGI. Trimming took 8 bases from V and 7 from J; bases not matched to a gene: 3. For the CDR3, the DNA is TGTGCCAGCCGGACAGGGGAGAATGAGCAGTTCTTC. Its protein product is CASRTGENEQFF.

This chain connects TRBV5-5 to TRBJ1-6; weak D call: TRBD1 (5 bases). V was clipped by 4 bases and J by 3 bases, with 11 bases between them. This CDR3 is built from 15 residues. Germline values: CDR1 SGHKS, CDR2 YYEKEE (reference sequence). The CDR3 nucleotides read TGTGCCAGCAGCCCCACGGACAACTATAATTCACCCCTCCACTTT. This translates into CASSPTDNYNSPLHF.

CDR3 sequence (DNA): TGTGCCAGCAGCTTGTCCACTTTACAAGAGACCCAGTACTTC. The encoded protein is CASSLSTLQETQYF. The V and J genes are TRBV5-5 and TRBJ2-5; no clear D. V was cut by 1 base and J by 2 bases, with 9 bases left in between. Germline values: CDR1 SGHKS, CDR2 YYEKEE (reference sequence). There are 14 residues in the CDR3.

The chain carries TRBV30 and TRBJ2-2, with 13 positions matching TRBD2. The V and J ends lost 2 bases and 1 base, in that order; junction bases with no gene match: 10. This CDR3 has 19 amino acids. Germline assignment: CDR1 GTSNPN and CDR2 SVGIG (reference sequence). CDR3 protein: CAWSWDWTSGGLNTGELFF. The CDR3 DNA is TGTGCCTGGAGTTGGGATTGGACTAGCGGGGGCCTGAACACCGGGGAGCTGTTTTTT.

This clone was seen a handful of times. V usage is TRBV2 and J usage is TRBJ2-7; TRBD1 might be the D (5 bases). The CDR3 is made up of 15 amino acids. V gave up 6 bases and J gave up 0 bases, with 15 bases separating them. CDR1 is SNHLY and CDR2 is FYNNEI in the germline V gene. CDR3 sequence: CASREQGAVSYEQYF. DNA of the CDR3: TGTGCCAGCAGAGAACAAGGGGCGGTCTCCTACGAGCAGTACTTC.

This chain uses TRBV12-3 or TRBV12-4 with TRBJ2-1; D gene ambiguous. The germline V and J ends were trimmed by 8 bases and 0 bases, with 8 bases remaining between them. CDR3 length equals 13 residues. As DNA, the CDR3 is TGTGCCAGCGTTAATAGCTCCTACAATGAGCAGTTCTTC. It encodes CASVNSSYNEQFF.

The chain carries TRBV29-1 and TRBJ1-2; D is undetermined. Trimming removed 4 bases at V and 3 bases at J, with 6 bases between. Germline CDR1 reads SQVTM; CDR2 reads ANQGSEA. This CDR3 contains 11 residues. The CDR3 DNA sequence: TGCAGCGTTGCACGGGACTATGGCTACACCTTC. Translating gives CSVARDYGYTF.

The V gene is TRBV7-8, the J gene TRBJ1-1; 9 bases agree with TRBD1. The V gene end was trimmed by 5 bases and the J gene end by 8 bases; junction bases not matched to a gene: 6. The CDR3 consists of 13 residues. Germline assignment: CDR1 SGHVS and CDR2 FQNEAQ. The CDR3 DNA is TGTGCCAGCAGCGCCTACAGGGGGCGCGAAGCTTTCTTT. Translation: CASSAYRGREAFF.